The clone carrying this T cell receptor (beta chain) was counted only a few times. Source study methods: Estimation of nucleated cell counts relied on the amplification of reference gene primers. The protocol was immunoSEQ multiplex PCR, while the TCRdb copy is restricted to in-frame clones and leaves out a portion. V and J calls and clone size are as listed in that table; D and trimming were resolved from the DNA. This sample has some 400,000 clones; approximately 86% occur once, and the top ten carry less than 3.5%. The data were obtained in a study of blood T cell repertoires in COVID-19. Study at large: Material from acute and convalescent COVID-19 was sourced from the United States, Italy and Spain.

The V and J ends lost 8 bases and 5 bases, in that order; junction bases with no gene match: 9. CDR3 size: 15 residues. CDR1 is SNHLY, CDR2 FYNNEI, per germline. The specimen sequenced was peripheral blood. The rearrangement uses TRBV2 and TRBJ2-2; 9 bases line up with TRBD1. This TCR was recovered from a human donor in a cohort sampled during active COVID-19. CDR3 nucleotides: TGTGCCAGCTCCCCAATGGGACAGGGAACCGGGGAGCTGTTTTTT. Translation: CASSPMGQGTGELFF.